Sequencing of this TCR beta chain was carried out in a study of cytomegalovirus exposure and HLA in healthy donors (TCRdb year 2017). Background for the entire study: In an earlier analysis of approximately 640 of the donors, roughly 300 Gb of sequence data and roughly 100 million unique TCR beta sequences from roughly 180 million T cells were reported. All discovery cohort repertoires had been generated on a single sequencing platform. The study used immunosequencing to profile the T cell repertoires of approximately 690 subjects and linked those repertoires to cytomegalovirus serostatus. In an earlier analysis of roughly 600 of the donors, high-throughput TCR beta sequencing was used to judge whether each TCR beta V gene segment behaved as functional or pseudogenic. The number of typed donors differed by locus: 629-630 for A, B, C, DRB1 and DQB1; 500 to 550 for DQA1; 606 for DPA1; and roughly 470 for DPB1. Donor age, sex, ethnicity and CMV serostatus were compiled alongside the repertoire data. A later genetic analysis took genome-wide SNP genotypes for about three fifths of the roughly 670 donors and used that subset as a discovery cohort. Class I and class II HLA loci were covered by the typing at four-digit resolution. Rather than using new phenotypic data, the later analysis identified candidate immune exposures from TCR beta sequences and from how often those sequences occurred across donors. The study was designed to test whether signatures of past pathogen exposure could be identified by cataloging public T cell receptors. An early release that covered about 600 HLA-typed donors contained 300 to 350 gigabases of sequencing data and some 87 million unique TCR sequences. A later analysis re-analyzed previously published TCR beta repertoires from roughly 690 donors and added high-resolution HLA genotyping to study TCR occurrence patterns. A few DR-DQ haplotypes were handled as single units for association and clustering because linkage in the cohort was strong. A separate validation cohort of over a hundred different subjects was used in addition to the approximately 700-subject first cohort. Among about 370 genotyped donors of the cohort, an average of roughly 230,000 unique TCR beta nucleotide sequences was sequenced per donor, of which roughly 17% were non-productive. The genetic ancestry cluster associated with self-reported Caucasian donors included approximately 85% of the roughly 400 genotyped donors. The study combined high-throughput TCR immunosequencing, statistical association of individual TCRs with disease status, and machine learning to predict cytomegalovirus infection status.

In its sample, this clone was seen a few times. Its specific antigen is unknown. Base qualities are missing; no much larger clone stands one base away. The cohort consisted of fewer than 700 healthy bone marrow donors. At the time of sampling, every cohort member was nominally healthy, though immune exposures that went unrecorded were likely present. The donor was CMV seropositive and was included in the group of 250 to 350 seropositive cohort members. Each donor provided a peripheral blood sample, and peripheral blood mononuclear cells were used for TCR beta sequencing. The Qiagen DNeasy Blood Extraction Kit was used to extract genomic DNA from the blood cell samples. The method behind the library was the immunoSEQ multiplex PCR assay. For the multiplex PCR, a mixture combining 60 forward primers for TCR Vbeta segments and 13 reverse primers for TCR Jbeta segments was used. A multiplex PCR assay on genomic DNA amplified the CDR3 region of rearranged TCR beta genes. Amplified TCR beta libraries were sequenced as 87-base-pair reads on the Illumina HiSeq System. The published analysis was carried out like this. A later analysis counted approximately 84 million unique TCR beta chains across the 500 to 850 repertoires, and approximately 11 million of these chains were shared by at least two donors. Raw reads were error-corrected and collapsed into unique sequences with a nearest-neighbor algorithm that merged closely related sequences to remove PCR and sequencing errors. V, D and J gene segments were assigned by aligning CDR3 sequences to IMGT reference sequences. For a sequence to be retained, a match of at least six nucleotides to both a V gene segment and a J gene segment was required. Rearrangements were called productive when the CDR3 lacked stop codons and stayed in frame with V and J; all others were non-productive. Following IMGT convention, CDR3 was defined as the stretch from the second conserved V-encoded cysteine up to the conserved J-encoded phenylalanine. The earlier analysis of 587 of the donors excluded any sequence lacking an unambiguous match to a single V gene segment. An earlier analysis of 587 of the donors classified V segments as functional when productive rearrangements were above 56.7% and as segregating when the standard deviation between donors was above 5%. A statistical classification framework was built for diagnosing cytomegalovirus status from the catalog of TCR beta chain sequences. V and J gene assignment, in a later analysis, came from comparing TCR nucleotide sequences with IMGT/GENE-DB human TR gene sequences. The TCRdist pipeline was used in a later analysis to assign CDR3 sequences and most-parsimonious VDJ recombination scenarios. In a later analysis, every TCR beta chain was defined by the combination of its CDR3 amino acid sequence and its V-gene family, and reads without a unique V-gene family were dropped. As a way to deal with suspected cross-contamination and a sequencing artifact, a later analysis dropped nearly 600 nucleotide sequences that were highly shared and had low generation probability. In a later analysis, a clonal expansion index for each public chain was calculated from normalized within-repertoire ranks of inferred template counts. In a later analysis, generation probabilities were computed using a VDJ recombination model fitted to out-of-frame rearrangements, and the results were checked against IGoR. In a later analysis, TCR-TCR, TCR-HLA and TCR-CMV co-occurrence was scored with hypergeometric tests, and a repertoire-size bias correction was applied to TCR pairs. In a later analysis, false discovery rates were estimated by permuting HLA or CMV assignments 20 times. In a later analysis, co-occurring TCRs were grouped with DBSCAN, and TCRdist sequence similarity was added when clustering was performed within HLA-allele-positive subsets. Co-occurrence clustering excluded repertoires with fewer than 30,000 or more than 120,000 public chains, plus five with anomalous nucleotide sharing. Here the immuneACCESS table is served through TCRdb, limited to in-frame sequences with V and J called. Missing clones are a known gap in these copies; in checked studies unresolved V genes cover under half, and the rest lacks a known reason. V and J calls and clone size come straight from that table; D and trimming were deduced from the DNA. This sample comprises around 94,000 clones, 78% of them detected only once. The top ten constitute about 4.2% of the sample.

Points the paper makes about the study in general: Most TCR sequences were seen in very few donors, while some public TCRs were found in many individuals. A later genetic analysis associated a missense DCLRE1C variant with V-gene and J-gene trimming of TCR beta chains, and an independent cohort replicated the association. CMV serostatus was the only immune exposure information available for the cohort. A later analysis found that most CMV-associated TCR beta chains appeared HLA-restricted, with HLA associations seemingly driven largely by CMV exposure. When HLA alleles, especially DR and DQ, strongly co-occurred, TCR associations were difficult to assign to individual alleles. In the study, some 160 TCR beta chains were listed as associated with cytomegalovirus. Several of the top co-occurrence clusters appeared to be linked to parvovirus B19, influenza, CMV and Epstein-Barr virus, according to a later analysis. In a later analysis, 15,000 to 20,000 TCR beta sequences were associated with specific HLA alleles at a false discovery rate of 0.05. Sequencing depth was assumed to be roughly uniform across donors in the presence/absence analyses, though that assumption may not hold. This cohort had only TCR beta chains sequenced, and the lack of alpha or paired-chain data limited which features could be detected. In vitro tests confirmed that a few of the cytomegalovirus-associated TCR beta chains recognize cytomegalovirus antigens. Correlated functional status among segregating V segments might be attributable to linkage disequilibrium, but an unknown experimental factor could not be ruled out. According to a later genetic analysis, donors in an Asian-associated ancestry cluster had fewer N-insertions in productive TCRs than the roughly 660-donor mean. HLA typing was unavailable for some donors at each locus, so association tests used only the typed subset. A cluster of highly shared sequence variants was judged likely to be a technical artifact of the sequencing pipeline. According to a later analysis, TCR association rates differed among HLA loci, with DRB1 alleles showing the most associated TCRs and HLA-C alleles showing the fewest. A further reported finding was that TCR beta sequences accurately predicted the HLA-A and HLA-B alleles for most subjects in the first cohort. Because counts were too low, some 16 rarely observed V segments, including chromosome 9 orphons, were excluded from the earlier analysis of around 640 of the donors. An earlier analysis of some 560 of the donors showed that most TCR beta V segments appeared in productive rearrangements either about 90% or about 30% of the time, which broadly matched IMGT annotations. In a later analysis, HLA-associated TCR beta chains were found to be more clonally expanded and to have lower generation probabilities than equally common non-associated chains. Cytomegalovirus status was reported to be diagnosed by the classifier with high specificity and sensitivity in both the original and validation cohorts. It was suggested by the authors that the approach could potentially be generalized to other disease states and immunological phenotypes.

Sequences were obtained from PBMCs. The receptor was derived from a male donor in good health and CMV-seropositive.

The DNA reads as follows: TGTGCCAGCAGCCCCCCTACGGGTAATCAGCCCCAGCATTTT. Its protein reads: CASSPPTGNQPQHF. The V gene is TRBV21-1 and the J gene is TRBJ1-5. TRBV21-1 is annotated as a pseudogene. Reading from cysteine to phenylalanine, the CDR3 counts 14 amino acids. Only the CDR3 portion is preserved as DNA: 42 bases, with reading frame beginning at the first base.